These 2 T cell receptor beta chains came from one sample sequenced in a study of response to subunit inactivated influenza vaccine. MiXCR was run by TCRdb on the RT-PCR reads, yielding one entry per CDR3 protein. Of roughly 500,000 distinct CDR3 sequences listed, roughly 27% are singletons. The input for sequencing was CD4+ T cells sorted from PBMCs, taken approximately 5 days after vaccination. The receptor set was obtained from a middle-aged man who received an inactivated influenza vaccine.

The chain carries TRBV6-2 or TRBV6-3 and TRBJ2-3, with D possibly matching TRBD1 (5 bases). CDR3 size: 16 residues. Per germline, CDR1 MNHEY and CDR2 SVGEGT. Trimming took 2 bases from V and 2 from J, leaving 14 bases between them. CDR3 protein: CASSYRDRESTDTQYF. For the CDR3, the DNA is TGTGCCAGCAGTTACCGCGACAGAGAGTCCACAGATACGCAGTATTTT.

V is TRBV29-1 and J is TRBJ2-7, with TRBD1 matching 9 bases. The CDR3 sequence is 16 residues long. Germline-derived CDR1 and CDR2 are SQVTM and ANQGSEA. V was clipped by 6 bases and J by 6 bases; unmatched bases: 18. The CDR3 protein is CSVKRAGTGIPGEQYF. The CDR3 DNA follows: TGCAGCGTGAAACGAGCCGGGACAGGGATTCCTGGCGAGCAGTACTTC.